The 10 T cell receptor beta chains below all came from one sample that was sequenced in a study of Graves' ophthalmopathy and Graves' hyperthyroidism. The authors amplified TCR beta CDR3 regions from RNA transcripts. The first-round RT-PCR employed HTBI primers together with the Qiagen OneStep RT-PCR kit. A multiplex PCR was then performed as the second round. In TCRdb, the multiplex PCR reads were re-called with MiXCR into one record per CDR3 protein. The sample gives roughly 400,000 distinct CDR3 sequences, approximately 17% of which show up once; roughly 2.4% is in the top ten. Sequenced input: peripheral blood. Every receptor here comes from an adult woman with stable Graves' hyperthyroidism.

The table lists this clonotype with many counts. The rearrangement links TRBV6-5 to TRBJ1-1; 7 nucleotides match TRBD1. With V trimmed by 6 bases and J by 5 bases, 9 bases remained unmatched. CDR3 size: 14 residues. Germline CDR1 MNHEY, CDR2 SVGAGI. The CDR3 loop reads CASRGTGVGTEAFF. The CDR3 coding sequence is TGTGCCAGCAGAGGAACAGGGGTGGGTACTGAAGCTTTCTTT.

This chain joins TRBV9 and TRBJ2-2; tentatively, D is TRBD1 or TRBD2 (7 bases each). Trimming left V 2 bases short and J 4 bases short, with 21 bases between. CDR1 and CDR2 (germline): SGDLS, YYNGEE. The CDR3 runs 18 residues. CDR3 bases: TGTGCCAGCAGCGTGGGGGGAGGGGGCGAAATGTCCACCGGGGAGCTGTTTTTT. Residues: CASSVGGGGEMSTGELFF.

This clonotype was picked up many times. The rearrangement uses TRBV27 and TRBJ2-3; 8 nucleotides agree with TRBD2. In germline, CDR1 is MNHEY, CDR2 SMNVEV (reference sequence). CDR3 length: 18 amino acids. J gave up 1 base and V 7 bases, and 16 bases lay outside the gene matches. The CDR3, as DNA: TGTGCCAGCACCATAGCGGGATTCTCTGCAGTCCGCACAGATACGCAGTATTTT. This translates into CASTIAGFSAVRTDTQYF.

This clonotype was observed at least ten times. This chain uses TRBV6-1 with TRBJ2-2, with a possible D match to TRBD2 (7 bases). CDR1 is MNHNS, CDR2 SASEGT, per germline. V was shortened by 4 bases and J by 10 bases, with 16 bases between the two germline ends. CDR3 length equals 14 residues. In DNA form, the CDR3 reads TGTGCCAGCAGTGGAGGGGGAGGGCCCGAGGAGCTGTTTTTT. Translated, it gives CASSGGGGPEELFF.

This clonotype was seen just once. The V and J genes are TRBV28 and TRBJ1-2; D is unresolved. This CDR3 spans 14 amino acids. Germline CDR1 MDHEN, CDR2 SYDVKM. The V end lost 1 base, the J end lost 1 base, and 7 bases lay between the germline ends. The CDR3 DNA follows: TGTGCCAGCAGTTTATCCGGAGTTAACTATGGCTACACCTTC. Residues: CASSLSGVNYGYTF.

In this sample, this clonotype turned up many times. The CDR3 sequence: CASSYQGLNYGYTF. The CDR3 region has the DNA TGTGCCAGCAGTTACCAGGGGCTTAACTATGGCTACACCTTC. The chain recombines TRBV6-5 with TRBJ1-2; D might be TRBD1 (6 bases). The germline gives CDR1 MNHEY, CDR2 SVGAGI. Trimming took off 2 bases at V and 1 base at J, with 8 bases between the two ends. This CDR3 has 14 amino acids.

This clonotype was counted ten times or more. V usage is TRBV20-1 and J usage is TRBJ2-3; no firm D call. This CDR3 is 16 amino acids long. Germline V gene lookup returns CDR1 DFQATT and CDR2 SNEGSKA (reference sequence). V lost 0 bases and J 8 bases, leaving 21 bases between the germline ends. The CDR3 DNA reads as TGCAGTGCTAGAGAACCTCGACTGCCGGTGGTAGGTACGCAGTATTTT. This codes for CSAREPRLPVVGTQYF.

Note on this clonotype: Compared with germline, one end of the junction differs, possibly owing to a read error. V gene TRBV5-8 combines with J gene TRBJ2-5; D unresolved. Germline V gene data show CDR1 as SGHTS and CDR2 as YDEGEE. The CDR3 is 15 residues long. The DNA for the CDR3 is TGTGACAGCAGCTTGATTAGTGGGGTGTTAGAGATCCAGTACTTC. Translated, it gives CDSSLISGVLEIQYF.

This clonotype was found many times. The chain is built from TRBV6-5 and TRBJ1-1, with D unclear. Trimming removed 2 bases at V and 4 bases at J, with 11 bases between. Germline assignment: CDR1 MNHEY and CDR2 SVGAGI. The CDR3 runs 14 residues. The CDR3, as DNA: TGTGCCAGCAGTTACATTGGGGAGGGCACTGAAGCTTTCTTT. Amino acids: CASSYIGEGTEAFF.

This clonotype was seen ten or more times. The CDR3 region is CASSLTGQGAYEQYF. CDR3 in DNA: TGCGCCAGCAGCTTGACCGGACAGGGTGCCTACGAGCAGTACTTC. The chain couples TRBV5-1 to TRBJ2-7; 8 bases line up with TRBD1. Looked up from germline, CDR1 is SGHRS and CDR2 is YFSETQ. This CDR3 is built from 15 residues. Germline trimming cut 1 base from V and 2 bases from J; bases unmatched to any gene: 5.